The 16 T cell receptor beta chains below come from one sample, sequenced in a study of OX40 agonist ivuxolimab in advanced cancers. Using immunoSEQ multiplex PCR, the repertoire was profiled, and TCRdb retains in-frame clones only, with some absent. Of about 30,000 clones listed, 90% are singletons. Sequencing used CD4+ or CD8+ T cells sorted from blood, obtained in a trial of the OX40 agonist ivuxolimab. Receptors originate from an adult with an advanced solid tumor such as melanoma, head and neck, liver or kidney cancer.

The chain uses TRBV4-2 and TRBJ2-1, with 10 bases fitting TRBD2. J lost 5 bases, V lost 2 bases, and 3 bases had no gene match. The length of the CDR3 is 15 residues. Per germline, CDR1 LGHNA and CDR2 YNFKEQ. CDR3 amino acids: CASSQSGLADNEQFF. The CDR3 nucleotides read TGTGCCAGCAGCCAAAGCGGACTAGCGGACAATGAGCAGTTCTTC.

V and J are TRBV6-5 and TRBJ2-7, with D unresolved. Germline values: CDR1 MNHEY, CDR2 SVGAGI. The CDR3 consists of 14 residues. V shed 10 bases and J shed 1 base, with 17 bases lying between them. CDR3 loop: CATIPDPRSYEQYF. DNA for the CDR3: TGTGCCACCATCCCGGACCCGCGGTCCTACGAGCAGTACTTC.

This sequence joins TRBV27 and TRBJ1-1; D call uncertain. CDR1 is MNHEY, CDR2 SMNVEV, per germline (reference sequence). The CDR3 length is 13 residues. V lost 6 bases, J lost 1 base, and 9 bases lay in between. CDR3 sequence (DNA): TGTGCCAGCAGCCCCCATTCGAACACTGAAGCTTTCTTT. Its protein is CASSPHSNTEAFF.

This clone was found once. This chain connects TRBV9 to TRBJ2-1; 7 positions agree with TRBD1. The CDR3 length is 15 residues. V was pared by 2 bases and J by 8 bases, with 10 bases of the junction left unmatched. Germline CDR1 and CDR2: SGDLS and YYNGEE. Here the CDR3 reads CASSVGDSRRDEQFF. The DNA for the CDR3 is TGTGCCAGCAGCGTCGGGGACAGTCGACGCGATGAGCAGTTCTTC.

The chain combines TRBV27 with TRBJ2-3; 12 nucleotides agree with TRBD2. From germline, CDR1 is MNHEY and CDR2 SMNVEV (reference sequence). With 6 bases clipped from V and 6 bases from J, the junction kept 4 bases outside the gene matches. CDR3 size: 14 residues. The chain's CDR3 is CASSGLAGPDTQYF. The CDR3 DNA follows: TGTGCCAGCAGCGGACTAGCGGGACCCGATACGCAGTATTTT.

CDR3: CASSILTTNYGYTF. CDR3 coding DNA: TGTGCCAGTAGTATACTCACAACCAACTATGGCTACACCTTC. This chain links TRBV19 with TRBJ1-2; no firm D call. The CDR3 has 14 amino acids. V was trimmed by 2 bases and J by 2 bases, leaving 9 bases between them. The germline V gene encodes CDR1 LNHDA and CDR2 SQIVND (reference sequence).

The chain combines TRBV4-1 with TRBJ2-7; 12 nucleotides agree with TRBD1. V lost 3 bases, J lost 6 bases, and 9 bases stayed unmatched. The CDR3 covers 16 residues. Per the germline V gene, CDR1 is MGHRA and CDR2 is YSYEKL. For the CDR3, the DNA is TGCGCCAGCAGCCATTGGGGGACAGGGGGCGCGGGCGAGCAGTACTTC. It encodes CASSHWGTGGAGEQYF.

The V gene is TRBV2, the J gene TRBJ2-3, with 11 bases aligning to TRBD2. The CDR3 sequence is 20 residues long. Germline V gene sequence: CDR1 SNHLY, CDR2 FYNNEI. The J segment lost 4 bases and the V segment lost 6 bases, leaving 21 bases of the junction unmatched. This CDR3 reads CASSFTPGSLAGGYSDTQYF. DNA of the CDR3: TGTGCCAGCAGCTTTACGCCGGGGTCGCTAGCGGGAGGATACTCAGATACGCAGTATTTT.

The chain is built from TRBV2 and TRBJ1-5; the match to TRBD1 covers 7 bases. The CDR3 has 13 amino acids. The V and J ends lost 3 bases and 6 bases, in that order; junction bases with no gene match: 2. Germline V gene lookup returns CDR1 SNHLY and CDR2 FYNNEI. DNA for the CDR3: TGTGCCAGCAGTGACAGGGGGGGTCAGCCCCAGCATTTT. As protein: CASSDRGGQPQHF.

This rearrangement joins TRBV11-2 to TRBJ2-3; 10 bases line up with TRBD1. Germline CDR1 and CDR2: SGHAT and FQNNGV. With V trimmed by 4 bases and J by 2 bases, 6 bases remained unmatched. The CDR3 has 16 amino acids. The CDR3 nucleotides are TGTGCCAGCAGCTGGACAGGGGGAGAATCCACAGATACGCAGTATTTT. Its translation: CASSWTGGESTDTQYF. Based on the CDR3 plus reference TRBV11-2 and TRBJ2-3, the full variable domain is EAGVAQSPRYKIIEKRQSVAFWCNPISGHATLYWYQQILGQGPKLLIQFQNNGVVDDSQLPKDRFSAERLKGVDSTLKIQPAKLEDSAVYLCASSWTGGESTDTQYFGPGTRLTVL.

Worth noting for this clone: Other DNA sequences from this sample encode an identical CDR3 as well. J is TRBJ1-1 and V is TRBV2, with TRBD1 identical over 9 bases. J gave up 3 bases and V 6 bases, and 2 bases lay outside the gene matches. In germline, CDR1 is SNHLY, CDR2 FYNNEI. The CDR3 spans 13 residues. The CDR3 spells CASRDRGYTEAFF. The CDR3 bases are TGTGCCAGCAGGGACAGGGGTTACACTGAAGCTTTCTTT.

Relative to its sample, this clone is medium-sized. V usage is TRBV19 and J usage is TRBJ2-7; no clear D. Trimming took 3 bases from V and 6 from J, leaving 12 bases between them. Germline CDR1 LNHDA, CDR2 SQIVND (reference sequence). The CDR3 sequence is 13 residues long. The CDR3 sequence is CASSIVTSPEQYF. For the CDR3, the DNA is TGTGCCAGTAGTATTGTTACATCCCCCGAGCAGTACTTC.

This clone was seen a single time. The rearrangement links TRBV7-2 to TRBJ2-7; TRBD2 might be the D (6 bases). The CDR3 is 15 amino acids. Trimming shortened V by 3 bases and J by 6 bases, and 18 bases separated the two germline ends. The germline gives CDR1 SGHTA, CDR2 FQGNSA. CDR3 sequence (DNA): TGTGCCAGCAGCTTCTCTACCGGGAGCCCTCGCGAGCAGTACTTC. Translated, it gives CASSFSTGSPREQYF.

The chain combines TRBV9 with TRBJ2-5; the D gene is possibly TRBD2 (6 bases). The V gene lost 4 bases and the J gene lost 5 bases, with 21 bases spanning the gap. The germline V gene encodes CDR1 SGDLS and CDR2 YYNGEE. CDR3 length: 16 amino acids. For the CDR3, the DNA is TGTGCCAGCAGCCCCGAAGGGCGGGGTACTTTGGAGACCCAGTACTTC. Amino acids: CASSPEGRGTLETQYF.

The chain combines TRBV10-3 with TRBJ1-4; 11 bases align to TRBD1. Germline loops: CDR1 ENHRY, CDR2 SYGVKD. With V trimmed by 0 bases and J by 6 bases, 3 bases remained unmatched. The length of the CDR3 is 16 residues. The DNA for the CDR3 is TGTGCCATCAGTGAGTCCGGGGGACAGGGGGATGAAAAACTGTTTTTT. Amino acid sequence: CAISESGGQGDEKLFF.

The chain carries TRBV29-1 and TRBJ2-7; D possibly uses TRBD1 or TRBD2 (5 bases each). Per germline, CDR1 SQVTM and CDR2 ANQGSEA. Trimming shortened V by 2 bases and J by 2 bases, and 16 bases separated the two germline ends. The CDR3 runs to 15 residues. The CDR3 reads CSVEWAGTDPYEQYF. CDR3 sequence (DNA): TGCAGCGTTGAATGGGCAGGGACCGACCCCTACGAGCAGTACTTC.